This T cell receptor beta chain came from a study of T cells after yellow fever vaccination. Study-wide results and limits: Contaminants from the bulk population, in the form of abundant clonotypes, could be found in FACS-sorted repertoires. Boosting was followed by the reappearance of most primary-vaccination clones (96% CD4, around 91% CD8). Though it reached lower strength, the secondary response hit its peak faster, day 5 versus 15.

This CDR3 has 14 residues. V lost 3 bases to trimming and J lost 4 bases, with 9 bases between them. A process of 5'RACE template switching, which added a universal primer site and UMIs, was used to make TCR cDNA. Each CDR3 protein is one row after TCRdb ran MiXCR on the 5' RACE reads. There are some 260,000 distinct CDR3 sequences in the sample; around 5.3% occur only once, and roughly 3.3% lies in the top ten. This clonotype was counted many times. Its antigen is still unknown. This sequence joins TRBV12-3 or TRBV12-4 and TRBJ1-4; no clear D gene. This TCR was recovered from a man between 18 and 35 years old who received the YFV17D yellow fever vaccine. This material consisted of CD4+ T cells sorted from PBMCs, taken on the day of the yellow fever booster vaccination. CDR3 residues: CASSFEQNNEKLFF. In nucleotides, the CDR3 is TGTGCCAGCAGTTTTGAACAGAATAATGAAAAACTGTTTTTT.